One and the same sample provided the 32 T cell receptor beta chains below, sequenced in a study of spatial heterogeneity in lung cancer. TCRdb re-derived calls from the 5' RACE reads in MiXCR, one entry per CDR3 protein. The repertoire consists of about 120,000 distinct CDR3 sequences, with more than 10% occurring once and the leading ten covering 16%. Time point indicated: blood at routine non-recurrence follow-up after resection. From tumor, nontumor lung or frozen PBMC, whole RNA was taken unsorted for sequencing. The sample consisted of PBMCs, taken at follow-up. These receptors were taken from a male donor with early-stage non-small cell lung cancer.

This clonotype was counted only a few times. This chain uses TRBV5-1 with TRBJ1-5, with a weak D call TRBD1 (6 bases). The CDR3 has 13 residues. CDR1 and CDR2 from the germline V gene are SGHRS and YFSETQ. Trimming took 0 bases from V and 5 from J, leaving 6 bases between them. CDR3 coding DNA: TGCGCCAGCAGCTTGGCAGGGGATCAGCCCCAGCATTTT. Translation gives CASSLAGDQPQHF.

The chain couples TRBV28 to TRBJ1-5; 10 positions match TRBD1. The CDR3 loop spans 18 amino acids. CDR1 and CDR2 (germline): MDHEN, SYDVKM. The J segment lost 2 bases and the V segment lost 6 bases, leaving 13 bases of the junction unmatched. The CDR3 nucleotides read TGTGCCAGCAGGGTAGGGACAGGGGCTGGTTCGGGCAATCAGCCCCAGCATTTT. Protein: CASRVGTGAGSGNQPQHF.

This sequence joins TRBV9 and TRBJ2-3, with D maybe TRBD2 (6 bases). The CDR3 runs 14 residues. Germline V gene data show CDR1 as SGDLS and CDR2 as YYNGEE. The V end was cut by 2 bases, the J end by 1 base, with 8 bases between. For the CDR3, the DNA is TGTGCCAGCAGCGTGGACTATGGCACAGATACGCAGTATTTT. This sequence encodes CASSVDYGTDTQYF. Drawing the rest from reference TRBV9 and TRBJ2-3, the complete variable domain is DSGVTQTPKHLITATGQRVTLRCSPRSGDLSVYWYQQSLDQGLQFLIQYYNGEERAKGNILERFSAQQFPDLHSELNLSSLELGDSALYFCASSVDYGTDTQYFGPGTRLTVL.

This clonotype was seen ten or more times. J is TRBJ2-7 and V is TRBV10-1, with D unresolved. The CDR3 spans 13 residues. CDR1 and CDR2 from the germline V gene are WNHNN and SYGVQD (reference sequence). Trimming shortened V by 2 bases and J by 5 bases, and 10 bases separated the two germline ends. The CDR3 reads CASSEGLGHEQYF. In DNA, the CDR3 is TGCGCCAGCAGTGAGGGTTTGGGCCACGAGCAGTACTTC.

This clonotype was seen at least ten times. The genes are TRBV20-1 and TRBJ2-3, with 12 bases that match TRBD2. The germline CDR1 and CDR2 sequences are DFQATT and SNEGSKA (reference sequence). This CDR3 spans 18 amino acids. With V trimmed by 0 bases and J by 0 bases, 7 bases remained unmatched. CDR3 sequence reads: CSARDLTSGGVSTDTQYF. The CDR3 coding sequence is TGCAGTGCTAGAGACCTGACTAGCGGGGGCGTGAGCACAGATACGCAGTATTTT.

This clonotype was found many times. This rearrangement joins TRBV14 to TRBJ1-6; no definite D call. The length of the CDR3 is 14 residues. CDR1 and CDR2 from the germline V gene are SGHDN and FVKESK. V was pared by 0 bases and J by 7 bases, with 7 bases between. The CDR3 DNA reads as TGTGCCAGCAGCCAAGAGACAAAGAATTCACCCCTCCACTTT. Amino acids: CASSQETKNSPLHF.

The chain recombines TRBV7-3 with TRBJ2-3, with D uncertain. V was pared by 3 bases and J by 6 bases, with 10 bases between. The CDR3 spans 13 residues. Germline V gene lookup returns CDR1 SGHTA and CDR2 FQGTGA. Written as DNA, the CDR3 is TGTGCCAGCAGCTTTAATCCGGAGGATACGCAGTATTTT. Protein: CASSFNPEDTQYF.

This clonotype occurred many times. One end of the junction varies from germline; a read error may be responsible. V gene TRBV24-1 combines with J gene TRBJ1-2; 7 positions agree with TRBD1. Per the germline V gene, CDR1 is KGHDR and CDR2 is SFDVKD. CDR3 size: 15 residues. The CDR3 DNA is TGTGCCAACAGTGGAATGGGACAGAGATCCTATGGCTACACCTTC. Translated, it gives CANSGMGQRSYGYTF.

This clonotype was picked up a small number of times. CDR3 protein: CSARLRGGLPSNQPQHF. As DNA, the CDR3 is TGCAGTGCTAGATTACGAGGGGGCTTACCTAGCAATCAGCCCCAGCATTTT. This chain joins TRBV20-1 and TRBJ1-5; 7 bases fit TRBD1. This CDR3 comprises 17 residues. V was pared by 2 bases and J by 0 bases, with 10 bases of the junction left unmatched. In germline, CDR1 is DFQATT, CDR2 SNEGSKA (reference sequence).

This clonotype was counted a single time. The genes are TRBV19 and TRBJ1-5; D is undetermined. The CDR3 is made up of 14 amino acids. V was trimmed by 3 bases and J by 1 base, leaving 7 bases between them. The germline CDR1 and CDR2 sequences are LNHDA and SQIVND (reference sequence). This CDR3 reads CASSILISNQPQHF. The CDR3 DNA follows: TGTGCCAGTAGTATCCTCATAAGCAATCAGCCCCAGCATTTT.

This clonotype was observed at least ten times. This chain joins TRBV10-2 and TRBJ1-1; D is perhaps TRBD1 (5 bases). Germline values: CDR1 WSHSY, CDR2 SAAADI. The V gene lost 2 bases and the J gene lost 0 bases, with 10 bases spanning the gap. This CDR3 has 15 residues. The CDR3, as DNA: TGCGCCAGCAGTGAGGTTAGGGGAATGAACACTGAAGCTTTCTTT. This gives the protein CASSEVRGMNTEAFF.

This clonotype was recorded many times. V is TRBV6-5 and J is TRBJ2-3; TRBD1 agrees at 7 bases. Per germline, CDR1 MNHEY and CDR2 SVGAGI. With 6 bases clipped from V and 2 bases from J, the junction kept 14 bases outside the gene matches. This CDR3 comprises 17 residues. The CDR3 bases are TGTGCCAGCAGGTTACGACGACAGGGACGGGTCACAGATACGCAGTATTTT. Protein: CASRLRRQGRVTDTQYF.

This clonotype occurred many times. V gene TRBV28 combines with J gene TRBJ1-2; 7 nucleotides line up with TRBD1. CDR1 is MDHEN and CDR2 is SYDVKM in the germline V gene. This CDR3 spans 13 amino acids. V dropped 6 bases and J dropped 6; count of bases not matched to a gene: 7. The CDR3 sequence is CASRTSGQDGYTF. CDR3 nucleotide sequence: TGTGCCAGCAGGACCTCCGGACAGGATGGCTACACCTTC.

This clonotype has a count of ten or more. V and J are TRBV6-5 and TRBJ2-5; D may correspond to TRBD1 or TRBD2 (5 bases each). V was pared by 10 bases and J by 5 bases, with 23 bases between. Looked up from germline, CDR1 is MNHEY and CDR2 is SVGAGI. The CDR3 is made up of 15 amino acids. CDR3 DNA: TGTGCCACCTCCCCATGGGATAACTGGGGGGAGACCCAGTACTTC. It encodes CATSPWDNWGETQYF.

This clonotype was seen many times. The J gene is TRBJ2-7, the V gene TRBV27, with 8 bases that match TRBD1. The germline V gene encodes CDR1 MNHEY and CDR2 SMNVEV (reference sequence). The V and J ends lost 4 bases and 6 bases, in that order; junction bases with no gene match: 11. The CDR3 extends over 15 amino acids. The CDR3: CASSYDRGWFREQYF. In DNA form, the CDR3 reads TGTGCCAGCAGTTATGACAGGGGATGGTTTCGCGAGCAGTACTTC.

This clonotype was seen a handful of times. The V and J genes are TRBV12-3 or TRBV12-4 and TRBJ1-2; D is unresolved. V was clipped by 0 bases and J by 7 bases, with 12 bases between them. CDR3 length: 14 residues. CDR3 bases: TGTGCCAGCAGTTTAGCGCTTCAGGCGACTGGCTACACCTTC. It yields the protein CASSLALQATGYTF.

The J gene is TRBJ2-3, the V gene TRBV28; D is perhaps TRBD1 (5 bases). Germline V gives CDR1 MDHEN, CDR2 SYDVKM. This CDR3 contains 14 residues. The V end lost 4 bases, the J end lost 5 bases, and 13 bases lay between the germline ends. Here the CDR3 reads CASSSGPQGDTQYF. For the CDR3, the DNA is TGTGCCAGCAGTTCGGGTCCTCAGGGAGATACGCAGTATTTT.

The chain recombines TRBV6-5 with TRBJ2-7; 11 bases align to TRBD1. This CDR3 is 15 amino acids long. The ends lost 0 bases at V and 4 bases at J; junction bases unmatched: 2. Per germline, CDR1 MNHEY and CDR2 SVGAGI. The CDR3 is CASSYSGTGGYEQYF. For the CDR3, the DNA is TGTGCCAGCAGTTACTCAGGGACAGGGGGGTACGAGCAGTACTTC.

In this sample, this clonotype turned up a few times. The rearrangement links TRBV7-9 to TRBJ1-1; D remains ambiguous. Germline CDR1 reads SEHNR; CDR2 reads FQNEAQ (reference sequence). V lost 1 base, J lost 3 bases, and 9 bases lay in between. The CDR3 consists of 14 residues. The CDR3 loop is CASSLESQYTEAFF. DNA for the CDR3: TGTGCCAGCAGCTTAGAGAGTCAGTACACTGAAGCTTTCTTT.

V usage is TRBV20-1 and J usage is TRBJ1-5; D is undetermined. Between the trimmed V and J ends, which lost 0 bases and 6 bases, there was a span of 9 bases. There are 13 residues in the CDR3. Germline CDR1 is DFQATT and CDR2 is SNEGSKA (reference sequence). The CDR3 protein is CSARDQQSQPQHF. CDR3 bases: TGCAGTGCTAGAGATCAGCAGAGTCAGCCCCAGCATTTT.

The CDR3 DNA sequence: TGTGCCAGCAGTTTTGCCAGGGGGATGAACTATGGCTACACCTTC. It translates to CASSFARGMNYGYTF. This chain connects TRBV28 to TRBJ1-2, with TRBD1 identical over 7 bases. CDR3 length equals 15 residues. J was trimmed by 2 bases and V by 3 bases; bases with no gene match: 6. From germline, CDR1 is MDHEN and CDR2 SYDVKM.

The CDR3 DNA is TGTGCCAGCAGCCGCCGGGGCCAGGGTACCGGGGAGCTGTTTTTT. Protein: CASSRRGQGTGELFF. This rearrangement joins TRBV3-1 to TRBJ2-2; the D gene could be TRBD1 or TRBD2 (5 bases each). The germline V gene encodes CDR1 LGHDT and CDR2 YNNKEL (reference sequence). The CDR3 sequence is 15 residues long. Trimming took 4 bases from V and 5 from J, leaving 14 bases between them.

This chain uses TRBV7-8 with TRBJ1-6; 8 bases agree with TRBD1. This CDR3 is 14 amino acids long. V shed 3 bases and J 9 bases; nucleotides not matched to a gene: 4. The V gene's germline CDR1 is SGHVS and CDR2 FQNEAQ. This CDR3 reads CASSLAGGFSPLHF. CDR3 sequence (DNA): TGTGCCAGCAGCTTGGCAGGGGGCTTTTCACCCCTCCACTTT.

This clonotype has more than one count but fewer than ten. This rearrangement joins TRBV7-2 to TRBJ2-1; D unresolved. The V gene's germline CDR1 is SGHTA and CDR2 FQGNSA. This CDR3 has 14 residues. V lost 0 bases, J lost 1 base, and 4 bases lay in between. The CDR3 spells CASSLAMSYNEQFF. As DNA, the CDR3 is TGTGCCAGCAGCTTAGCGATGTCCTACAATGAGCAGTTCTTC.

This clonotype has more than one count but fewer than ten. The chain couples TRBV5-4 to TRBJ2-1; 12 bases agree with TRBD2. The germline V gene encodes CDR1 SGHNT and CDR2 YYREEE (reference sequence). V gave up 2 bases and J gave up 4 bases; unmatched junction bases: 7. This CDR3 contains 17 residues. The CDR3 coding sequence is TGTGCCAGCAGCTTTAAATGGCTAGCGGGGGGGTACAATGAGCAGTTCTTC. This sequence encodes CASSFKWLAGGYNEQFF.

For the CDR3, the DNA is TGTGCCAGCAGCGTAGCCCCTAGACAGGGCGGCGCAGATACGCAGTATTTT. As protein: CASSVAPRQGGADTQYF. This chain links TRBV9 with TRBJ2-3; 7 bases map to TRBD1. J was trimmed by 4 bases and V by 0 bases; bases with no gene match: 11. The CDR3 length is 17 residues. Germline V gene lookup returns CDR1 SGDLS and CDR2 YYNGEE.

The table lists this clonotype with a few counts. This chain joins TRBV18 and TRBJ1-2; D may be TRBD1 (6 bases). The CDR3 has 13 residues. Trimming removed 8 bases at V and 4 bases at J, with 14 bases between. Germline loops: CDR1 KGHSH, CDR2 LQKENI. The CDR3 spells CASGAAGAYGYTF. CDR3 nucleotides: TGTGCCAGCGGAGCGGCAGGGGCCTATGGCTACACCTTC. Filled out from reference TRBV18 and TRBJ1-2, the complete variable domain reads NAGVMQNPRHLVRRRGQEARLRCSPMKGHSHVYWYRQLPEEGLKFMVYLQKENIIDESGMPKERFSAEFPKEGPSILRIQQVVRGDSAAYFCASGAAGAYGYTFGSGTRLTVV.

This clonotype was detected a few times. CDR3 protein: CASKLSAGGSYGYTF. DNA for the CDR3: TGTGCCAGCAAGCTTAGCGCAGGGGGTAGCTATGGCTACACCTTC. This chain connects TRBV2 to TRBJ1-2; TRBD1 agrees at 7 bases. After removal of 7 bases from V and 4 bases from J, the junction contained 12 bases not matched to a gene. The CDR3 length is 15 residues. Germline CDR1 and CDR2: SNHLY and FYNNEI.

This clonotype was counted only a few times. This rearrangement joins TRBV11-2 to TRBJ2-1, with a tentative D call TRBD2 (6 bases). The CDR3 length is 16 residues. Germline-derived CDR1 and CDR2 are SGHAT and FQNNGV. Trimming took 2 bases from V and 2 from J, leaving 13 bases between them. CDR3 loop: CASSLRRGGAYNEQFF. CDR3 in DNA: TGTGCCAGCAGCTTAAGGCGGGGAGGAGCCTACAATGAGCAGTTCTTC.

The chain combines TRBV9 with TRBJ1-4; no definite D call. The CDR3 contains 15 residues. The V and J ends lost 4 bases and 3 bases respectively, with 13 bases between them. Germline-derived CDR1 and CDR2 are SGDLS and YYNGEE. CDR3 in amino acids: CASSYGPEANEKLFF. In nucleotides, the CDR3 is TGTGCCAGCAGCTACGGGCCAGAGGCTAATGAAAAACTGTTTTTT.

This clonotype occurred a few times. V and J are TRBV10-3 and TRBJ1-2, with D unclear. Trimming took 3 bases from V and 6 from J, leaving 11 bases between them. CDR3 size: 13 residues. The germline CDR1 and CDR2 sequences are ENHRY and SYGVKD. For the CDR3, the DNA is TGTGCCATCAGTGAATCCCCAAGGGATGGCTACACCTTC. Translated, it gives CAISESPRDGYTF.

V usage is TRBV5-8 and J usage is TRBJ1-5, with 8 bases fitting TRBD1. There are 14 residues in the CDR3. J lost 7 bases, V lost 1 base, and 4 bases had no gene match. Germline CDR1 reads SGHTS; CDR2 reads YDEGEE. The CDR3 sequence: CASSLQDRAQPQHF. The DNA of the CDR3 is TGTGCCAGCAGCTTGCAGGACAGGGCCCAGCCCCAGCATTTT.